This T cell receptor (beta chain) was sequenced for a study of blood T cell repertoires in COVID-19. Across the whole study: Samples of COVID-19 (acute and convalescent) were obtained from the United States, Italy and Spain. In each case, the material was cDNA or gDNA derived from T cells, B-cell-depleted T cells, or PBMCs.

The V gene's germline CDR1 is MNHEY and CDR2 SVGEGT. The junction had 7 bases not matched to a gene; V was cut back by 2 bases and J by 0 bases. This CDR3 has 17 residues. In the source study's methods: Reference gene primer amplification gave estimated nucleated cell counts. The protocol was immunoSEQ multiplex PCR, while the TCRdb copy is restricted to in-frame clones and leaves out a portion. The V and J calls and clone size were taken over from that table, and D and trimming were inferred from the DNA. The sample lists 240,000 or so clones, more than 70% occurring once. The sample consisted of peripheral blood. The chain is built from TRBV6-2 or TRBV6-3 and TRBJ1-2; 9 bases are shared with TRBD1. The receptor comes from a woman between 40 and 55 years old who had recovered from COVID-19. DNA for the CDR3: TGTGCCAGCAGTTACAGATCGGGACAGGGTGCTAACTATGGCTACACCTTC. Its translation: CASSYRSGQGANYGYTF.